This TCR beta chain originates from a study of identical twins. A few counts support this clonotype. What it binds is not known. TCRdb analysed the 5' RACE reads with MiXCR anew, one entry per CDR3 protein. This table holds a few hundred thousand distinct CDR3 sequences, more than 9% found once. Study-wide results and caveats: For zero-insertion analyses, partial confounding could come from invariant MAIT and iNKT cells. Among monozygotic twins, out-of-frame TCR alpha sharing exceeded what models predicted.

V dropped 6 bases and J dropped 0 bases, with 12 bases sitting between them. The CDR3 has 15 residues. Per germline, CDR1 MNHEY and CDR2 SVGEGT. Separately, the same data were catalogued under a study of yellow fever vaccine responses in identical twins.

Specimen: PBMCs. The J gene is TRBJ1-5, the V gene TRBV6-2 or TRBV6-3; D gene uncertain. The TCR originated in a woman aged 18-29 years in good health. CDR3 loop: CASSPKGFSNQPQHF. CDR3 coding DNA: TGTGCCAGCAGCCCAAAGGGCTTTAGCAATCAGCCCCAGCATTTT.